A selection of T cell receptor beta chains follows, all from one sample in a study of T cell responses to AZD1222 COVID-19 vaccine. Only in-frame clones appear in the TCRdb table, and some are missing; sequencing was by immunoSEQ multiplex PCR. The sample lists fewer than 95,000 clones, under 95% occurring once. The sequenced sample was peripheral blood, obtained 28 days after the second AZD1222 dose. These receptor sequences come from an adult who received the AZD1222 COVID-19 vaccine. Each CDR3 is given with its conserved first and last residue. A D gene is named only where the DNA matches it firmly. Size values are once, few and many counts, or a class for expanded clones, and some rows have none.

cdr3_aa cdr3_nt j_call v_call clone_size d_call cdr3_length
CASSLRDSNTEAFF TGTGCCAGCAGTCTCCGGGACAGCAACACTGAAGCTTTCTTT TRBJ1-1 TRBV6-5 - TRBD1 14
CATSDEGTPDEQFF TGTGCCACCAGTGATGAGGGGACTCCAGATGAGCAGTTCTTC TRBJ2-1 TRBV24-1 - - 14
CASSYGEREQFF TGTGCCAGCAGCTATGGGGAGCGGGAGCAGTTCTTC TRBJ2-1 TRBV7-2 - - 12
CASTRGLATNEKLFF TGTGCCAGCACCCGGGGGCTAGCAACTAATGAAAAACTGTTTTTT TRBJ1-4 TRBV27 few - 15
CASSYAGDGHNEQFF TGTGCCAGCAGTTACGCGGGAGACGGCCACAATGAGCAGTTCTTC TRBJ2-1 TRBV6-6 - TRBD2 15
CASRVNEQFF TGTGCCAGCAGGGTCAATGAGCAGTTCTTC TRBJ2-1 TRBV6-5 - - 10
CASSIAPGGDGGYTF TGTGCCAGCAGCATTGCCCCAGGGGGCGACGGTGGCTACACCTTC TRBJ1-2 TRBV5-6 - TRBD1 15
CASSFEIRGGETQYF TGTGCCAGCAGCTTTGAAATCAGGGGCGGGGAGACCCAGTACTTC TRBJ2-5 TRBV11-2 - - 15
CASSQVDSGSQETQYF TGTGCCAGCAGCCAAGTTGATAGCGGGTCCCAAGAGACCCAGTACTTC TRBJ2-5 TRBV3-1/TRBV3-2 - TRBD2 16
CASSLAGTAKTYGYTF TGTGCCAGCAGCTTAGCCGGGACAGCGAAGACCTATGGCTACACCTTC TRBJ1-2 TRBV7-8 once TRBD1 16
CASRDRGTSSGTGELFF TGTGCCAGCCGGGACAGGGGCACTAGCTCGGGCACCGGGGAGCTGTTTTTT TRBJ2-2 TRBV19 - TRBD1 17
CASSSLDRTEAFF TGCGCCAGCAGCTCACTGGACAGAACTGAAGCTTTCTTT TRBJ1-1 TRBV5-1 - - 13
CASSKDMGQDEQYF TGTGCCAGCAGTAAGGATATGGGACAGGACGAGCAGTACTTC TRBJ2-7 TRBV27 - TRBD1 14
CASSSWDSGPGKLFF TGTGCCAGCAGCTCCTGGGACAGTGGTCCTGGAAAACTGTTTTTT TRBJ1-4 TRBV13 - TRBD1 15
CASGWDTQYF TGTGCCAGCGGGTGGGATACGCAGTATTTT TRBJ2-3 TRBV28 - - 10
CASSVGRAGYEQYF TGTGCCAGCTCCGTCGGGAGGGCCGGGTACGAGCAGTACTTC TRBJ2-7 TRBV21-1 - - 14
CAWSVTGGNSPLHF TGTGCCTGGAGTGTAACGGGAGGGAATTCACCCCTCCACTTT TRBJ1-6 TRBV30 - - 14
CATSEYGTSINEKLFF TGTGCCACCAGCGAATATGGGACTTCGATTAATGAAAAACTGTTTTTT TRBJ1-4 TRBV15 once - 16
CASSQEPTGNYGYTF TGCGCCAGCAGCCAAGAGCCTACAGGGAACTATGGCTACACCTTC TRBJ1-2 TRBV4-3 - - 15
CASSRTGWNQPQHF TGTGCCAGCAGTCGGACAGGGTGGAATCAGCCCCAGCATTTT TRBJ1-5 TRBV28 - TRBD1 14
CASSLGSAPNTEAFF TGTGCCAGCAGCTTAGGTAGTGCGCCGAACACTGAAGCTTTCTTT TRBJ1-1 TRBV7-9 - - 15
CATSAGNTIYF TGTGCCACCAGTGCGGGAAACACCATATATTTT TRBJ1-3 TRBV24-1 - - 11
CSAEGDRGLGEAFF TGCAGCGCAGAGGGCGACAGGGGGCTTGGAGAAGCTTTCTTT TRBJ1-1 TRBV29-1 - TRBD1 14
CASSPRRGVDEQYF TGTGCCAGCTCACCACGACGCGGGGTGGATGAGCAGTACTTC TRBJ2-7 TRBV18 - - 14
CASSYPMDTQYF TGCGCCAGCAGCTACCCGATGGATACGCAGTATTTT TRBJ2-3 TRBV4-1 few - 12
CASSGPAHYGYTF TGTGCCAGCAGTGGTCCCGCACACTATGGCTACACCTTC TRBJ1-2 TRBV25-1 - - 13
CASSGGGTGRNEQFF TGCGCCAGCAGTGGCGGGGGGACAGGGAGGAATGAGCAGTTCTTC TRBJ2-1 TRBV10-1 - - 15
CASSSSSHSGNTIYF TGTGCCAGCAGTTCGAGCAGCCACTCTGGAAACACCATATATTTT TRBJ1-3 TRBV6-5 - - 15
CASSIQGQPRASNYGYTF TGTGCCAGTAGTATTCAAGGACAGCCAAGGGCCTCTAACTATGGCTACACCTTC TRBJ1-2 TRBV19 - - 18
CASSQGLNTEAFF TGCGCCAGCAGCCAGGGGTTGAACACTGAAGCTTTCTTT TRBJ1-1 TRBV5-1 once - 13
CASSIDGSGAVNEQFF TGTGCCAGTAGTATAGATGGGTCGGGAGCGGTCAATGAGCAGTTCTTC TRBJ2-1 TRBV19 - - 16
CSSSPFELYEQYF TGCTCCTCAAGTCCCTTTGAGCTCTACGAGCAGTACTTC TRBJ2-7 TRBV10-2 - - 13
CASRDPPSEQFF TGTGCCAGTAGGGACCCCCCCAGTGAGCAGTTCTTC TRBJ2-1 TRBV19 - - 12
CASSSQVPTGSNEKLFF TGCGCCAGCAGTTCTCAGGTGCCTACAGGGTCCAATGAAAAACTGTTTTTT TRBJ1-4 TRBV23-1 - - 17
CAWSVGTNSNQPQHF TGTGCCTGGAGTGTAGGGACAAATAGCAATCAGCCCCAGCATTTT TRBJ1-5 TRBV30 - - 15
CASSLAGNYNEQFF TGTGCCAGCAGTTTAGCGGGAAACTACAATGAGCAGTTCTTC TRBJ2-1 TRBV27 once - 14
CASSIQQGERSPLHF TGTGCCAGCAGCATCCAGCAGGGGGAAAGGTCACCCCTCCACTTT TRBJ1-6 TRBV5-4 - TRBD1 15
CARSHGRGKCEQYF TGTGCCAGAAGCCACGGGAGGGGTAAATGCGAGCAGTACTTC TRBJ2-7 TRBV5-3 - TRBD2 14
CASSKHPYSNQPQHF TGTGCCAGTAGTAAACACCCGTATAGCAATCAGCCCCAGCATTTT TRBJ1-5 TRBV19 - - 15
CASSLDGSYEAFF TGCGCCAGCAGCTTGGATGGGTCCTATGAAGCTTTCTTT TRBJ1-1 TRBV5-1 - - 13
CASSLGINYGYTF TGTGCCAGCAGTTTAGGGATTAACTATGGCTACACCTTC TRBJ1-2 TRBV12-3/TRBV12-4 - - 13
CATSRDPSIGIREQYF TGTGCCACCAGCAGAGATCCGTCCATAGGGATCCGCGAGCAGTACTTC TRBJ2-7 TRBV15 - - 16
CASGDRGGSPLHF TGTGCCAGCGGCGACAGGGGAGGGTCACCCCTCCACTTT TRBJ1-6 TRBV3-1/TRBV3-2 once TRBD1 13
CASSTRDTDTQYF TGTGCCAGCAGCACGCGGGACACAGATACGCAGTATTTT TRBJ2-3 TRBV7-9 - - 13
CASSPGGTVNTGELFF TGTGCCAGCAGCCCCGGAGGGACGGTGAACACCGGGGAGCTGTTTTTT TRBJ2-2 TRBV5-4 - - 16
CASSTGLAGTQETQYF TGTGCCAGCAGCACGGGACTAGCGGGCACACAAGAGACCCAGTACTTC TRBJ2-5 TRBV7-9 - TRBD2 16
CATSASSGYEQYF TGTGCCACCAGTGCCTCCTCAGGCTACGAGCAGTACTTC TRBJ2-7 TRBV24-1 - - 13
CASSLAGKSRSGNTIYF TGTGCCAGCAGCTTGGCCGGGAAGTCACGCTCTGGAAACACCATATATTTT TRBJ1-3 TRBV5-6 few - 17
CASRSYEQYF TGTGCCAGCAGATCCTACGAGCAGTACTTC TRBJ2-7 TRBV28 few - 10
CASSMTSGRENEQFF TGTGCCAGCAGTATGACTAGCGGGAGGGAGAATGAGCAGTTCTTC TRBJ2-1 TRBV11-3 - TRBD2 15
CAWSASTDTQYF TGTGCCTGGAGTGCTAGCACAGATACGCAGTATTTT TRBJ2-3 TRBV30 - - 12
CATSRGYSNQPQHF TGTGCCACTAGTCGGGGGTATAGCAATCAGCCCCAGCATTTT TRBJ1-5 TRBV24-1 once - 14
CASSYLSQGGEKLFF TGTGCCAGCAGTTACTTGTCACAGGGGGGTGAAAAACTGTTTTTT TRBJ1-4 TRBV6-6 - TRBD1 15
CSVSREYPYNEQFF TGCAGCGTTTCCCGGGAGTATCCCTACAATGAGCAGTTCTTC TRBJ2-1 TRBV29-1 - - 14
CASSLEGVDTGELFF TGCGCCAGCAGCTTGGAAGGGGTAGACACCGGGGAGCTGTTTTTT TRBJ2-2 TRBV5-1 - - 15
CASSQLAGAYNEQFF TGTGCCAGCAGCCAACTAGCGGGAGCCTACAATGAGCAGTTCTTC TRBJ2-1 TRBV14 - TRBD2 15
CASSLRGAPSYEQYF TGTGCCAGCAGTTTACGGGGGGCGCCTTCCTACGAGCAGTACTTC TRBJ2-7 TRBV27 - - 15
CASSFTGTDTEAFF TGCGCCAGCAGCTTTACTGGGACAGACACTGAAGCTTTCTTT TRBJ1-1 TRBV5-1 - TRBD1 14
CASSLRLHYGYTF TGTGCCAGCAGTTTAAGACTCCACTATGGCTACACCTTC TRBJ1-2 TRBV12-3/TRBV12-4 - - 13
CASTLRQGDQPQHF TGTGCCAGTACCCTTCGACAGGGGGATCAGCCCCAGCATTTT TRBJ1-5 TRBV19 - TRBD1 14